This is a list of T cell receptor beta chains from one sample in a study of cytomegalovirus exposure and HLA in healthy donors. The protocol was immunoSEQ multiplex PCR, while the TCRdb copy is restricted to in-frame clones and leaves out a portion. The top ten clones hold under 4.5% of a sample with approximately 140,000 clones, under 90% of them seen once. Sequencing used PBMCs. The receptor source for this set is a woman aged 40-49 years in good health and CMV-seronegative. The CDR3 runs from the conserved cysteine through the conserved F or W. The D gene is left open where the match is weak. The size of a clone is reported for some rows only, either as once, few or many, or as a class for expanded clones.

V gene	clone size	D gene	J gene	CDR3 DNA	CDR3 protein
TRBV6-5	NA	NA	TRBJ2-2	TGTGCCAGCAGTTACAGCACAGGGCGCACCGGGGAGCTGTTTTTT	CASSYSTGRTGELFF
TRBV7-6	NA	TRBD1	TRBJ2-7	TGTGCCAGCAGCTTATTAGCACCGGGACAGGGTTTCTACGAGCAGTACTTC	CASSLLAPGQGFYEQYF
TRBV5-6	NA	TRBD1	TRBJ1-6	TGTGCCAGCAGCCACAGGGGAAATTCACCCCTCCACTTT	CASSHRGNSPLHF
TRBV5-6	NA	TRBD1	TRBJ2-7	TGTGCCAGCAGCTCCGGGACAGGGGCCCACGAGCAGTACTTC	CASSSGTGAHEQYF
TRBV7-8	NA	TRBD1	TRBJ1-1	TGTGCCAGCGGACAGGGGTTGATCACTGAAGCTTTCTTT	CASGQGLITEAFF
TRBV23-1	few	TRBD1	TRBJ2-7	TGCGCCAGCAGTCCACGGACAGGGGGCTACGAGCAGTACTTC	CASSPRTGGYEQYF
TRBV19	NA	NA	TRBJ1-3	TGTGCCAGTATCGAACAGGGATCTGGAAACACCATATATTTT	CASIEQGSGNTIYF
TRBV27	NA	TRBD1	TRBJ2-7	TGTGCCAGCAGTCCTCGGGACAGGGGATCCTACGAGCAGTACTTC	CASSPRDRGSYEQYF
TRBV4-1	few	NA	TRBJ1-1	TGCGCCAGCAGCCAAGAGTCCAGGACAGCTAACACTGAAGCTTTCTTT	CASSQESRTANTEAFF
TRBV4-1	NA	TRBD2	TRBJ2-1	TGCGCCAGCAGCCAAGATCTAGCGGGAGGAATGGGGAATGAGCAGTTCTTC	CASSQDLAGGMGNEQFF
TRBV5-1	NA	NA	TRBJ1-6	TGCGCCAGCACCCCCTGGGAAGGGGGATCACCCCTCCACTTT	CASTPWEGGSPLHF
TRBV6-1	NA	TRBD1	TRBJ2-3	TGTGCCAGCAGCCCCGGGACAGGGGGGACAGATACGCAGTATTTT	CASSPGTGGTDTQYF
TRBV7-3	NA	TRBD1	TRBJ2-5	TGTGCCAGCAGCCCGCGGACAGGGGAGGCGGGCGAGACCCAGTACTTC	CASSPRTGEAGETQYF
TRBV7-8	NA	TRBD1	TRBJ1-6	TGTGCCAGCAGCTCGGACAGGGGTAATTCACCCCTCCACTTT	CASSSDRGNSPLHF
TRBV10-1	NA	NA	TRBJ2-5	TGCGCCAGCAGTGTTCGACTAGTTGTGGCCGGGCAAGAGACCCAGTACTTC	CASSVRLVVAGQETQYF
TRBV15	few	NA	TRBJ2-5	TGTGCCACCAGCAGAGCCGGGGAGACCCAGTACTTC	CATSRAGETQYF
TRBV5-1	NA	TRBD1	TRBJ2-3	TGCGCCAGCTGCAGGACAGGGACGGCCGGAACAGATACGCAGTATTTT	CASCRTGTAGTDTQYF
TRBV5-4	NA	NA	TRBJ2-2	TGTGCCAGCAGCCGGGACCCTAGCGTAGAGACCGGGGAGCTGTTTTTT	CASSRDPSVETGELFF
TRBV19	NA	TRBD1	TRBJ2-2	TGTGCCAGTAGCGCGGGACAGGGGGCGGTCGGGGAGCTGTTTTTT	CASSAGQGAVGELFF
TRBV9	NA	TRBD2	TRBJ2-2	TGTGCCAGCAGTCTTAGCGGGAGCCCCACCGGGGAGCTGTTTTTT	CASSLSGSPTGELFF
TRBV5-1	once	NA	TRBJ1-6	TGCGCCAGCAGCCAGAGGGACATTAATTCACCCCTCCACTTT	CASSQRDINSPLHF
TRBV4-3	NA	NA	TRBJ1-1	TGCGCCAGCAGCCAAGATTCCAGGGTCACTGAAGCTTTCTTT	CASSQDSRVTEAFF
TRBV7-9	NA	NA	TRBJ1-5	TGTGCCAGCAGCTCTGGACATAATCAGCCCCAGCATTTT	CASSSGHNQPQHF
TRBV28	NA	TRBD1	TRBJ1-6	TGTGCCAGCAGTTCGACAGGGCGTTATTCACCCCTCCACTTT	CASSSTGRYSPLHF
TRBV5-1	once	NA	TRBJ2-5	TGCGCCAGCAGCCGGGAAGGTAGCGCACAAGAGACCCAGTACTTC	CASSREGSAQETQYF
TRBV7-2	NA	NA	TRBJ2-2	TGTGCCAGCAGCTCGCTAAGGACTGTCCGGGAGCTGTTTTTT	CASSSLRTVRELFF
TRBV4-2	NA	TRBD1	TRBJ1-1	TGTGCCAGCAGCCAGGGACAGGGGGCAAGCACTGAAGCTTTCTTT	CASSQGQGASTEAFF
TRBV5-4	NA	TRBD1	TRBJ1-1	TGTGCCAGCAGCTTGGAGACAGGGGTGGACACTGAAGCTTTCTTT	CASSLETGVDTEAFF
TRBV4-3	NA	NA	TRBJ1-4	TGCGCCAGCAGCCAAGATGGAGGAGGGGCCCGGGGGGAAAAACTGTTTTTT	CASSQDGGGARGEKLFF
TRBV9	NA	NA	TRBJ2-5	TGTGCCAGCAGCGTCCGACAGGATCAAGAGACCCAGTACTTC	CASSVRQDQETQYF
TRBV7-8	once	NA	TRBJ2-5	TGTGCCAGCAGCTTAATTTCTGAGGGAGGAGTCGAGACCCAGTACTTC	CASSLISEGGVETQYF
TRBV4-2	NA	TRBD1	TRBJ1-1	TGTGCCAGCAGCGCCCGACAGGGGATGAACACTGAAGCTTTCTTT	CASSARQGMNTEAFF
TRBV6-5	NA	NA	TRBJ2-7	TGTGCCAGCAGGGTGACAGCCACCTCCTACGAGCAGTACTTC	CASRVTATSYEQYF
TRBV9	NA	NA	TRBJ2-3	TGTGCCAGCAGCGTAGGGGGGGACAGCCAAACAGATACGCAGTATTTT	CASSVGGDSQTDTQYF
TRBV6-5	few	TRBD1	TRBJ1-1	TGTGCCAGCAGTTCCACAGGGGTGGGCACTGAAGCTTTCTTT	CASSSTGVGTEAFF
TRBV27	few	TRBD2	TRBJ2-7	TGTGCCAGCAGCCACACTAGCGGGGGCCCGAGCTCCTACGAGCAGTACTTC	CASSHTSGGPSSYEQYF
TRBV5-6	few	TRBD1	TRBJ1-5	TGTGCCAGCAGCCGGACAGGGGTCCAGTATAGCAATCAGCCCCAGCATTTT	CASSRTGVQYSNQPQHF
TRBV28	NA	NA	TRBJ1-2	TGTGCCAGCAGGAGACAGGCTAACTATGGCTACACCTTC	CASRRQANYGYTF
TRBV5-6	NA	TRBD1	TRBJ2-7	TGTGCCAGCAGCTTGGCCAGGGGGCGGGAGCAGTACTTC	CASSLARGREQYF
TRBV7-9	NA	NA	TRBJ1-4	TGTGCCAGCAGCGAAGGGGCAACTAATGAAAAACTGTTTTTT	CASSEGATNEKLFF
TRBV9	NA	NA	TRBJ1-1	TGTGCCAGCAGCGGTCTCTTACAGGGCCCGAACACTGAAGCTTTCTTT	CASSGLLQGPNTEAFF
TRBV5-8	NA	NA	TRBJ1-5	TGTGCCAGCAGCACCGGGTCCACCCAGCCCCAGCATTTT	CASSTGSTQPQHF
TRBV6-6	NA	NA	TRBJ1-3	TGTGCCAGCAGTTACCACATCAGCTCTGGAAACACCATATATTTT	CASSYHISSGNTIYF
TRBV7-9	NA	TRBD1	TRBJ1-2	TGTGCCAGCAGCTTAACCGGACAGGGAGGTAACTATGGCTACACCTTC	CASSLTGQGGNYGYTF
TRBV19	NA	NA	TRBJ1-2	TGTGCCAGTAGTATAGCACCGGAGGACTATGGCTACACCTTC	CASSIAPEDYGYTF
TRBV7-7	NA	NA	TRBJ2-2	TGTGCTAGCAGCTCCGGGACTGGGAACACCGGGGAGCTGTTTTTT	CASSSGTGNTGELFF
TRBV7-3	once	TRBD2	TRBJ2-7	TGTGCCAGCAGCTTGTCCCCCATAGCGGGAGTCTCCTACGAGCAGTACTTC	CASSLSPIAGVSYEQYF
TRBV5-5	NA	NA	TRBJ1-1	TGTGCCAGCAGCTTCGACAGGTACACTGAAGCTTTCTTT	CASSFDRYTEAFF
TRBV6-1	NA	NA	TRBJ1-3	TGTGCCAGCAGGACAGTTACGTTCTCTGGAAACACCATATATTTT	CASRTVTFSGNTIYF
TRBV6-6	NA	TRBD2	TRBJ2-2	TGTGCCAGCAGTTACTTACTAGCGGGGAACACCGGGGAGCTGTTTTTT	CASSYLLAGNTGELFF
TRBV18	NA	TRBD1	TRBJ1-3	TGTGCCAGCTCACCGGGACAGCGATCCTCTGGAAACACCATATATTTT	CASSPGQRSSGNTIYF
TRBV5-4	NA	TRBD1	TRBJ1-4	TGTGCCAGCAGCTACGCAGGGGGCGGTGGTGAAAAACTGTTTTTT	CASSYAGGGGEKLFF
TRBV27	NA	NA	TRBJ2-6	TGTGCCAGCAGTTTAGAGGTCAGCCACTCTGGGGCCAACGTCCTGACTTTC	CASSLEVSHSGANVLTF
TRBV14	NA	NA	TRBJ2-7	TGTGCCAGCAGGCTCGGCCGGGACTTCCCAACGAGCAGATGTTACTTC	CASRLGRDFPTSRCYF
TRBV5-4	once	TRBD2	TRBJ2-1	TGTGCCAGCAGCCCCGGGACTAGCGGGAACTACAATGAGCAGTTCTTC	CASSPGTSGNYNEQFF